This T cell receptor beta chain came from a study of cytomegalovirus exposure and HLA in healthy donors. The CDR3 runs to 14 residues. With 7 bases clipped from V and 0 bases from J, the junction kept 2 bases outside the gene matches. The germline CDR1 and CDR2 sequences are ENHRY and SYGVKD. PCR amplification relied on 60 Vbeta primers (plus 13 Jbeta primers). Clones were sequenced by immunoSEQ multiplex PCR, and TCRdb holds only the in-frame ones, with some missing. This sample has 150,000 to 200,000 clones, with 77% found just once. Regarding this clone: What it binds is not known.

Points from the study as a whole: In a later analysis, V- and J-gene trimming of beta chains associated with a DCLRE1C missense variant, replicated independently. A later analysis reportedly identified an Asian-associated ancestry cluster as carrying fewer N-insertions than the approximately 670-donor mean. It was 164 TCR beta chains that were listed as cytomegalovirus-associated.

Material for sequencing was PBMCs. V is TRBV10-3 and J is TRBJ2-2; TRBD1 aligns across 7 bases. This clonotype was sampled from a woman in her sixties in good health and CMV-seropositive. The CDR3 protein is CAITGTANTGELFF. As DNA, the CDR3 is TGTGCCATCACCGGGACAGCGAACACCGGGGAGCTGTTTTTT.